This entry lists 16 T cell receptor beta chains sequenced from one sample in a study of CD8+ T cells in alopecia areata. The treatment is: oral pan-JAK inhibitor, 5-10 mg twice daily. In each case, RNA was isolated and then reverse transcribed into cDNA as the sequencing template. Profiled with immunoSEQ multiplex PCR; TCRdb holds only in-frame clones, not every one. Found here are roughly 230,000 clones, 40% to 55% of them singletons; the top ten hold approximately 2.4%. The starting material was CD4+ T cells sorted from blood, obtained at roughly week 36, from a patient treated with tofacitinib. These receptors all come from a human donor with alopecia areata.

V is TRBV27 and J is TRBJ1-2, with a possible D match to TRBD1 (6 bases). Deletions cut 7 bases from V and 5 bases from J, with 20 bases between. Germline values: CDR1 MNHEY, CDR2 SMNVEV (reference sequence). This CDR3 contains 15 residues. The CDR3 here is CASIGTHRVKYGYTF. In nucleotides, the CDR3 is TGTGCCAGCATAGGGACCCACAGGGTTAAGTATGGCTACACCTTC.

This clone was seen more than once but under ten times. This chain links TRBV10-3 with TRBJ2-2, with no clear D. There are 15 residues in the CDR3. V lost 6 bases and J lost 0, with 11 bases in between. Germline V CDR1 and CDR2: ENHRY, SYGVKD. The CDR3 nucleotides are TGTGCCATCAGGGTCACGAGATCGAACACCGGGGAGCTGTTTTTT. It encodes CAIRVTRSNTGELFF.

The V and J genes are TRBV9 and TRBJ1-2; D gene unclear. The CDR3 covers 14 residues. Trimming removed 0 bases at V and 4 bases at J, with 10 bases between. Germline CDR1 and CDR2: SGDLS and YYNGEE. Here the CDR3 reads CASSVDLGSYGYTF. The CDR3 bases are TGTGCCAGCAGCGTAGACCTCGGATCCTATGGCTACACCTTC.

The chain has TRBV29-1 and TRBJ2-7; D remains unclear. The CDR3 covers 12 residues. Germline assignment: CDR1 SQVTM and CDR2 ANQGSEA. Deletions cut 4 bases from V and 1 base from J, with 8 bases between. CDR3 in amino acids: CSVGFTSYEQYF. The CDR3 DNA sequence: TGCAGCGTTGGTTTCACTTCCTACGAGCAGTACTTC.

This clone was counted only a few times. V usage is TRBV10-2 and J usage is TRBJ2-1; TRBD1 matches at 7 bases. J lost 7 bases, V lost 6 bases, and 12 bases had no gene match. Germline CDR1 and CDR2: WSHSY and SAAADI. This CDR3 is built from 15 residues. CDR3 DNA sequence: TGCGCCAGCAGAAACCGGCAAGGACAGGTTAATGAGCAGTTCTTC. Residues: CASRNRQGQVNEQFF.

The chain couples TRBV5-1 to TRBJ2-1, with 7 bases identical to TRBD1. Per the germline V gene, CDR1 is SGHRS and CDR2 is YFSETQ. V shed 3 bases and J 1 base; nucleotides not matched to a gene: 7. The CDR3 contains 16 residues. For the CDR3, the DNA is TGCGCCAGCAGCTCTCCCGGGACAGAATCCTACAATGAGCAGTTCTTC. Protein product: CASSSPGTESYNEQFF.

The chain uses TRBV28 and TRBJ2-5, with D unresolved. The CDR3 runs 13 residues. V lost 7 bases and J lost 5, with 14 bases in between. CDR1 and CDR2 from the germline V gene are MDHEN and SYDVKM. The CDR3 region is CASNHKLRETQYF. The CDR3 nucleotides read TGTGCCAGCAATCACAAGCTTCGGGAGACCCAGTACTTC.

V and J are TRBV30 and TRBJ1-5, with D perhaps matching TRBD1 (5 bases). CDR3 size: 12 residues. V lost 0 bases, J lost 9 bases, and 9 bases lay in between. Germline-derived CDR1 and CDR2 are GTSNPN and SVGIG (reference sequence). CDR3: CAWSVEGRPQHF. The CDR3 bases are TGTGCCTGGAGTGTAGAGGGGCGGCCCCAGCATTTT.

This sequence joins TRBV10-3 and TRBJ1-2; TRBD1 aligns across 7 bases. The CDR3 totals 15 residues. The V gene's germline CDR1 is ENHRY and CDR2 SYGVKD. V lost 10 bases and J lost 4; bases outside the gene matches: 15. The chain's CDR3 is CASSLTPRDSYGYTF. For the CDR3, the DNA is TGTGCCAGCAGCTTAACTCCGCGGGACAGCTATGGCTACACCTTC.

The CDR3 coding sequence is TGTGCCAGCAGCCAATTGTTAGGAGGCACTGAAGCTTTCTTT. Residues: CASSQLLGGTEAFF. This rearrangement joins TRBV14 to TRBJ1-1, with unresolved D. V was trimmed by 2 bases and J by 4 bases, leaving 11 bases between them. Germline V gene data show CDR1 as SGHDN and CDR2 as FVKESK. CDR3 length: 14 residues.

This sequence joins TRBV28 and TRBJ2-7; D remains unclear. V was shortened by 11 bases and J by 0 bases, with 17 bases between the two germline ends. This CDR3 comprises 14 residues. Germline V gene sequence: CDR1 MDHEN, CDR2 SYDVKM. The CDR3 nucleotides read TGTGCCGGTTTTATGAGGTTCAACTCCTACGAGCAGTACTTC. This translates into CAGFMRFNSYEQYF.

The rearrangement joins TRBV29-1 to TRBJ2-1, with unresolved D. The CDR3 totals 16 residues. CDR1 is SQVTM, CDR2 ANQGSEA, per germline. Between the trimmed V and J ends, which lost 0 bases and 1 base, there was a span of 13 bases. CDR3 protein: CSVEDPAAESYNEQFF. CDR3 DNA: TGCAGCGTTGAAGATCCGGCGGCGGAGTCCTACAATGAGCAGTTCTTC.

The rearrangement uses TRBV9 and TRBJ2-3; no reliable D call. V was trimmed by 0 bases and J by 3 bases, leaving 11 bases between them. The germline CDR1 and CDR2 sequences are SGDLS and YYNGEE. The CDR3 has 15 amino acids. This chain's CDR3 is CASSVVVSGTDTQYF. Written as DNA, the CDR3 is TGTGCCAGCAGCGTAGTCGTCAGTGGAACAGATACGCAGTATTTT.

V and J are TRBV7-9 and TRBJ1-5; 7 bases match TRBD1. From germline, CDR1 is SEHNR and CDR2 FQNEAQ (reference sequence). The CDR3 totals 15 residues. J gave up 4 bases and V 1 base, and 4 bases lay outside the gene matches. For the CDR3, the DNA is TGTGCCAGCAGCTTAGAGGGGGCGCGAAATCAGCCCCAGCATTTT. It yields the protein CASSLEGARNQPQHF.

This clone was recorded a few times. The chain combines TRBV5-1 with TRBJ2-3; D possibly corresponds to TRBD2 (6 bases). V lost 6 bases and J lost 5, with 10 bases in between. The germline V gene encodes CDR1 SGHRS and CDR2 YFSETQ. The CDR3 has 12 residues. The CDR3: CASTWEVDTQYF. CDR3 DNA sequence: TGCGCCAGCACGTGGGAGGTAGATACGCAGTATTTT. Looking up the rest from reference TRBV5-1 and TRBJ2-3 gives the full variable domain: KAGVTQTPRYLIKTRGQQVTLSCSPISGHRSVSWYQQTPGQGLQFLFEYFSETQRNKGNFPGRFSGRQFSNSRSEMNVSTLELGDSALYLCASTWEVDTQYFGPGTRLTVL.

The chain recombines TRBV4-1 with TRBJ1-1; TRBD1 agrees at 9 bases. The germline CDR1 and CDR2 sequences are MGHRA and YSYEKL. V trimming: 10 bases; J trimming: 3 bases; junction bases outside the gene matches: 6. The CDR3 contains 13 residues. In nucleotides, the CDR3 is TGCGCCACCGGGGACAGGGCTGACACTGAAGCTTTCTTT. The encoded protein is CATGDRADTEAFF.